The present T cell receptor beta chain was sequenced within a study of cytomegalovirus exposure and HLA in healthy donors. In the PCR, 60 Vbeta and 13 Jbeta primers were used. TCRdb keeps only in-frame clones here, not all; method: immunoSEQ multiplex PCR. Of some 81,000 clones in the sample, roughly 73% were seen once. In the case of this clone: Its antigen is not known.

Study-level results: Sequencing depth across donors, presence/absence analyses assumed, was roughly uniform. For cytomegalovirus status, the classifier reportedly gave diagnoses with high specificity and sensitivity. Sequencing likely caused a cluster of highly shared sequence variants.

The source of this sequence is a woman in her thirties or forties in good health and CMV-seropositive. Specimen: PBMCs.

CDR3 nucleotide sequence: TGTGCCAGCAGTTACGAACACAGGGGAGGCTATGGCTACACCTTC. This gives the protein CASSYEHRGGYGYTF. The chain is built from TRBV5-4 and TRBJ1-2; TRBD1 matches 7 bases. Germline V gene data show CDR1 as SGHNT and CDR2 as YYREEE (reference sequence). V lost 5 bases, J lost 4 bases, and 11 bases stayed unmatched. The CDR3 totals 15 residues.